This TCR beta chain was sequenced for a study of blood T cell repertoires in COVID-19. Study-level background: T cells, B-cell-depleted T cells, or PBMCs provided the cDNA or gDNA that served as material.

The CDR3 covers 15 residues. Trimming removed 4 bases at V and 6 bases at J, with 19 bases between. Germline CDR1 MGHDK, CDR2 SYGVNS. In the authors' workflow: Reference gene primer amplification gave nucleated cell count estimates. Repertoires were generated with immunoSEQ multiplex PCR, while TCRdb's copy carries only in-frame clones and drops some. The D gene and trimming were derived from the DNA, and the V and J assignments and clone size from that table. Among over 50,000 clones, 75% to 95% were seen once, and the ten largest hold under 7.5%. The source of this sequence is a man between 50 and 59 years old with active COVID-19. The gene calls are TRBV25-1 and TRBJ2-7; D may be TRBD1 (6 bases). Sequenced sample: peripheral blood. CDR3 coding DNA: TGTGCCAGCAGTGCCACAGGGTCATTGGGGCTCGAGCAGTACTTC. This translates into CASSATGSLGLEQYF.